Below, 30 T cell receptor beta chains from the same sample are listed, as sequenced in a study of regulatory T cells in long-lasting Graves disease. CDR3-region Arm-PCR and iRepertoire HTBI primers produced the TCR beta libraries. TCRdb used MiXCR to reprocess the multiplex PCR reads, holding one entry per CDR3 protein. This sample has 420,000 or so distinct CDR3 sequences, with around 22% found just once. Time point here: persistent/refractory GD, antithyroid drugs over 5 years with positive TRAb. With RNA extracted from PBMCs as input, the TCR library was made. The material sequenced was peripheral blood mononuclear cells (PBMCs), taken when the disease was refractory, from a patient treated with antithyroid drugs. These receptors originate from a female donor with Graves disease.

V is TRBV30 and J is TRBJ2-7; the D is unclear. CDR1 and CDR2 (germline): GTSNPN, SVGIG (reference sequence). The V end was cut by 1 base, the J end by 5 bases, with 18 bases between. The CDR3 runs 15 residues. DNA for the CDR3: TGTGCCTGGAGTGCCTCCCAGCCAGGTAGGCACGAGCAGTACTTC. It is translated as CAWSASQPGRHEQYF.

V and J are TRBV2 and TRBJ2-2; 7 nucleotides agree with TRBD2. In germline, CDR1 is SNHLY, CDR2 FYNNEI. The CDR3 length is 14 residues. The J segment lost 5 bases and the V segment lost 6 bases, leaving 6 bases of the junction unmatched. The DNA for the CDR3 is TGTGCCAGCAGCCCGAGCGGGAATACCGGGGAGCTGTTTTTT. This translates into CASSPSGNTGELFF.

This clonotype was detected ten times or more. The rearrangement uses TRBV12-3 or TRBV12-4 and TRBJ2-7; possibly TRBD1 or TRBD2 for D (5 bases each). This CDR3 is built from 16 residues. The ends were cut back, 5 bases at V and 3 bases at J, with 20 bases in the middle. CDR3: CASSRDDPLSCYEQYF. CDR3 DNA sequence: TGTGCCAGCAGTAGGGACGACCCCTTGTCGTGCTACGAGCAGTACTTC.

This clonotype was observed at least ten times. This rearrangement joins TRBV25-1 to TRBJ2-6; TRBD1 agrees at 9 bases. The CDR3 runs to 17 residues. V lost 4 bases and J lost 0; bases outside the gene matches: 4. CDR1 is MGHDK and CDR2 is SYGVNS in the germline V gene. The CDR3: CASSGGQGVSGANVLTF. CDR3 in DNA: TGTGCCAGCAGTGGGGGACAGGGCGTCTCTGGGGCCAACGTCCTGACTTTC. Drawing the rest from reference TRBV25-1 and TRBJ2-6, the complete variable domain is EADIYQTPRYLVIGTGKKITLECSQTMGHDKMYWYQQDPGMELHLIHYSYGVNSTEKGDLSSESTVSRIRTEHFPLTLESARPSHTSQYLCASSGGQGVSGANVLTFGAGSRLTVL.

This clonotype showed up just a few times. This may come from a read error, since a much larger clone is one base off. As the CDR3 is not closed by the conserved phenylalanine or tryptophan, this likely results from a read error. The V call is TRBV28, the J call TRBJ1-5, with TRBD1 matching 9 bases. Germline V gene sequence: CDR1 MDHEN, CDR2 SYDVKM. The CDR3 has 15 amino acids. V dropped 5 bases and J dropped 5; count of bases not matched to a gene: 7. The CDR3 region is CASSGPGQGYQPQHS. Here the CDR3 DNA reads TGTGCCAGCAGTGGTCCGGGACAGGGTTATCAGCCCCAGCATTCT.

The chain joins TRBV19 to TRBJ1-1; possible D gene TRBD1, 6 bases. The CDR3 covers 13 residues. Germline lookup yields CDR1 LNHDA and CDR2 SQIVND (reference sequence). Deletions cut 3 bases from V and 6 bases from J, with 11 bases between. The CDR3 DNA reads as TGTGCCAGTAGTATTCCAGGGGCCGCTGAAGCTTTCTTT. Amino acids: CASSIPGAAEAFF.

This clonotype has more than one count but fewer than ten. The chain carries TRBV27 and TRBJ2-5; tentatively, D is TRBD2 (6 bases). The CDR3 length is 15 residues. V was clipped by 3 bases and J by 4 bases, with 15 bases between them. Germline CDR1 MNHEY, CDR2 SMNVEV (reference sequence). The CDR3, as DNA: TGTGCCAGCAGTTTCCGGGCGGGACCCCCAGAGACCCAGTACTTC. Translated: CASSFRAGPPETQYF.

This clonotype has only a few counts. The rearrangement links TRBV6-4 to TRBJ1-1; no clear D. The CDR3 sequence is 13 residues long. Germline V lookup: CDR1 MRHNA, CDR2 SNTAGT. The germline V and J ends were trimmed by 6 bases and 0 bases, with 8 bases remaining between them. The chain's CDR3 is CASRRALNTEAFF. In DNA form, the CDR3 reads TGTGCCAGCAGGAGAGCTTTGAACACTGAAGCTTTCTTT.

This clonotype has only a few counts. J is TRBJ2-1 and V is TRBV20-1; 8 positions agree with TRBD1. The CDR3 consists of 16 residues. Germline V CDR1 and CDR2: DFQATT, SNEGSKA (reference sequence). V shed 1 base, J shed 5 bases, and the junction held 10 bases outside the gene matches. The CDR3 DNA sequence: TGCAGTGCTAGAGTGGGTAGACAGGGGCGCGACAATGAGCAGTTCTTC. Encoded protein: CSARVGRQGRDNEQFF.

The CDR3 DNA reads TGTGCCAGCGGGGGGGGTGGGACAGCCTACAATGAGCAGTTCTTC. It yields the protein CASGGGGTAYNEQFF. The V call is TRBV28, the J call TRBJ2-1, with D perhaps matching TRBD1 or TRBD2 (7 bases each). V was cut by 8 bases and J by 2 bases, with 16 bases left in between. The CDR3 runs 15 residues. Germline CDR1 reads MDHEN; CDR2 reads SYDVKM.

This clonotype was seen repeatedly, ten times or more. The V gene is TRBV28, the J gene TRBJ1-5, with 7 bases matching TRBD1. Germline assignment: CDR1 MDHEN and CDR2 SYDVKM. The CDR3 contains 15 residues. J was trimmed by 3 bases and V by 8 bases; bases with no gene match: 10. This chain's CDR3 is CASLKYQGDNQPQHF. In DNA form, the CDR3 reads TGTGCCAGCCTTAAGTATCAGGGGGACAATCAGCCCCAGCATTTT.

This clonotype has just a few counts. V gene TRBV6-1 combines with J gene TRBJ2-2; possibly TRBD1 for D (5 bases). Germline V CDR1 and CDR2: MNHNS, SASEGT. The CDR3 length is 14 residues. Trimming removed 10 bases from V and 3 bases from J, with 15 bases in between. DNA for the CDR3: TGTGCCATCTGCACCAGGGTGTACACCGGGGAGCTGTTTTTT. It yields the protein CAICTRVYTGELFF.

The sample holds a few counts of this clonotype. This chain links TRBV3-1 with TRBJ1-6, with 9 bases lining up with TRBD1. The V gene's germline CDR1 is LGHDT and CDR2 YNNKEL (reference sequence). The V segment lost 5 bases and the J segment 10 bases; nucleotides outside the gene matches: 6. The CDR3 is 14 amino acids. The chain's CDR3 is CASSEGQGRSPLHF. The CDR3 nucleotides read TGTGCCAGCAGCGAGGGACAGGGTCGGTCACCCCTCCACTTT.

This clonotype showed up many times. CDR3 in amino acids: CASSLRGGSGETQYF. The CDR3 bases are TGTGCCAGCAGCCTACGGGGCGGGAGTGGAGAGACCCAGTACTTC. The J gene is TRBJ2-5, the V gene TRBV28, with 7 nucleotides matching TRBD2. Germline V gene data show CDR1 as MDHEN and CDR2 as SYDVKM. V lost 6 bases and J lost 4; bases outside the gene matches: 11. The CDR3 has 15 amino acids.

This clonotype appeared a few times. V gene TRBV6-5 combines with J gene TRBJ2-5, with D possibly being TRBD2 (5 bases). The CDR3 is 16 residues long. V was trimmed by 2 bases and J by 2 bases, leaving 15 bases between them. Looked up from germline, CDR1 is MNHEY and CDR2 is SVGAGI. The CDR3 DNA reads TGTGCCAGCAGTTACGGCCTAGCTGGGCTTCAAGAGACCCAGTACTTC. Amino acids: CASSYGLAGLQETQYF.

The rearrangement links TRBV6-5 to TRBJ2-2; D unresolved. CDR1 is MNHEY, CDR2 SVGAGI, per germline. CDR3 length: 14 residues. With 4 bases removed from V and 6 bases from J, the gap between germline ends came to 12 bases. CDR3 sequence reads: CASSFTFSPGELFF. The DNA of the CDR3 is TGTGCCAGCAGTTTTACGTTTTCACCCGGGGAGCTGTTTTTT.

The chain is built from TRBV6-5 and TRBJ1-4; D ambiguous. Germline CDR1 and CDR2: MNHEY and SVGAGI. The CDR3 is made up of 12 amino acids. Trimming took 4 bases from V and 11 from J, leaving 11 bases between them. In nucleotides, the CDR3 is TGTGCCAGCAGTTCCCCGATCGGGAAACTGTTTTTT. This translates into CASSSPIGKLFF.

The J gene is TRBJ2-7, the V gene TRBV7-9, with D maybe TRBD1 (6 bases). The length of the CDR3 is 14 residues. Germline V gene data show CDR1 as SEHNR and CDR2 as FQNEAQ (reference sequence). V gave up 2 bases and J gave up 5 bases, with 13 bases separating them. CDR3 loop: CASSLSPGVHEQYF. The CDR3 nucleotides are TGTGCCAGCAGCTTATCGCCAGGGGTTCACGAGCAGTACTTC.

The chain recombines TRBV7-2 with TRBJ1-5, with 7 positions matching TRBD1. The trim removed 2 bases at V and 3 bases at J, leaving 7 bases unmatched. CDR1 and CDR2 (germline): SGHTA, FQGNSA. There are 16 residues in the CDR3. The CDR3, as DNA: TGTGCCAGCAGCTTAACTGCCGGGACAGCCAATCAGCCCCAGCATTTT. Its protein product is CASSLTAGTANQPQHF.

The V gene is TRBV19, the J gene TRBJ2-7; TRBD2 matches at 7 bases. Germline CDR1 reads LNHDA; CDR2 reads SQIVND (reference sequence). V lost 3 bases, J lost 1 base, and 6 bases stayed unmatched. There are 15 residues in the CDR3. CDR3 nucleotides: TGTGCCAGTAGTATTTACGGCGGGAGTTCCTACGAGCAGTACTTC. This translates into CASSIYGGSSYEQYF.

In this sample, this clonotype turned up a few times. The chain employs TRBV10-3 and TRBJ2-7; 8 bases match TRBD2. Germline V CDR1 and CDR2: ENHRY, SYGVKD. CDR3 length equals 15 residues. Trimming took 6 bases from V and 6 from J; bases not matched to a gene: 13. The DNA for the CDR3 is TGTGCCATCAGGGGTATTGGGACTAGTGTTGGCGAGCAGTACTTC. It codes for CAIRGIGTSVGEQYF.

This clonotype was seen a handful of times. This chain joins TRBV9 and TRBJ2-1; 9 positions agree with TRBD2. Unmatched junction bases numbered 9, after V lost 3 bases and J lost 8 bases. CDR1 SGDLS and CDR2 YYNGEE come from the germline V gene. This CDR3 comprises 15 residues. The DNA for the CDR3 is TGTGCCAGCAGCGAGGGGAGACTAGCGGTGTATGAGCAGTTCTTC. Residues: CASSEGRLAVYEQFF.

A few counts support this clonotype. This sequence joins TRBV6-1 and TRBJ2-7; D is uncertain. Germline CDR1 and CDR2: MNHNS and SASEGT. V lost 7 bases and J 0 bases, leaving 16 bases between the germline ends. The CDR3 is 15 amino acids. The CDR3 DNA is TGTGCCAGCACCCTTGAGATCTTGAGCTCCTACGAGCAGTACTTC. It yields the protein CASTLEILSSYEQYF.

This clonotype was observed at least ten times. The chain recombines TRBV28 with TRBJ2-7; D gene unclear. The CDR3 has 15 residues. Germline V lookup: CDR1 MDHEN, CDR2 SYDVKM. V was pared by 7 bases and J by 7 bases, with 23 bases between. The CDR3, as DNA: TGTGCCAGCATGAGGTATCAGGAAGCGTGGGTGGAGCAGTACTTC. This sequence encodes CASMRYQEAWVEQYF.

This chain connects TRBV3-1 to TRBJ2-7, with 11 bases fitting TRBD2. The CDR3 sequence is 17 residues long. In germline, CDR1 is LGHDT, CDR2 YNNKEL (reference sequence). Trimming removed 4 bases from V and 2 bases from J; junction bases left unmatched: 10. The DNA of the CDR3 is TGTGCCAGCAGCCCCCCCCCCGTAGCGGGAGGGCCCTACGAGCAGTACTTC. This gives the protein CASSPPPVAGGPYEQYF.

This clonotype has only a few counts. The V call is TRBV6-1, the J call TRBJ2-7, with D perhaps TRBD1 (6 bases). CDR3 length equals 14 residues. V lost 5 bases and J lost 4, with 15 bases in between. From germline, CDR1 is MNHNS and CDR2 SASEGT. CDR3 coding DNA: TGTGCCAGCAGTAACTGGGACACTATATACGAGCAGTACTTC. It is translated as CASSNWDTIYEQYF.

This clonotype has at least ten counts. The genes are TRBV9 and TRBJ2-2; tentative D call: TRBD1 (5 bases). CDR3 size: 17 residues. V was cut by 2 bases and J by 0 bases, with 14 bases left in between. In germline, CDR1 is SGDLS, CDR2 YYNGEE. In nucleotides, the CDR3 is TGTGCCAGCAGCGTCTCTCGACAGAGGCCGAACACCGGGGAGCTGTTTTTT. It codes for CASSVSRQRPNTGELFF.

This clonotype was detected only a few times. The CDR3 DNA reads TGTGCCATCAGTGAGCGCAGGGGACCTTTCAATCAGCCCCAGCATTTT. This codes for CAISERRGPFNQPQHF. The chain employs TRBV10-3 and TRBJ1-5; TRBD1 might be the D (6 bases). Germline CDR1 and CDR2: ENHRY and SYGVKD. This CDR3 comprises 16 residues. The ends were cut back, 2 bases at V and 3 bases at J, with 14 bases in the middle.

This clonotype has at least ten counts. Here the CDR3 DNA reads TGTGCCAGCTCCCCCGACACCCAACAAGAGACCCAGTACTTC. Translating gives CASSPDTQQETQYF. This chain connects TRBV18 to TRBJ2-5; D remains unclear. The CDR3 loop spans 14 amino acids. Germline CDR1 KGHSH, CDR2 LQKENI. V gave up 6 bases and J gave up 2 bases, with 13 bases separating them.

The CDR3 protein is CASFARQDAYNEQFF. The CDR3 region has the DNA TGTGCCAGTTTTGCTAGACAGGATGCCTACAATGAGCAGTTCTTC. This chain uses TRBV28 with TRBJ2-1, with D possibly TRBD1 on 6 matching bases. The CDR3 is made up of 15 amino acids. Germline V gives CDR1 MDHEN, CDR2 SYDVKM. The V end was cut by 9 bases, the J end by 2 bases, with 17 bases between. The full variable domain, completed using reference TRBV28 and TRBJ2-1, is DVKVTQSSRYLVKRTGEKVFLECVQDMDHENMFWYRQDPGLGLRLIYFSYDVKMKEKGDIPEGYSVSREKKERFSLILESASTNQTSMYLCASFARQDAYNEQFFGPGTRLTVL.